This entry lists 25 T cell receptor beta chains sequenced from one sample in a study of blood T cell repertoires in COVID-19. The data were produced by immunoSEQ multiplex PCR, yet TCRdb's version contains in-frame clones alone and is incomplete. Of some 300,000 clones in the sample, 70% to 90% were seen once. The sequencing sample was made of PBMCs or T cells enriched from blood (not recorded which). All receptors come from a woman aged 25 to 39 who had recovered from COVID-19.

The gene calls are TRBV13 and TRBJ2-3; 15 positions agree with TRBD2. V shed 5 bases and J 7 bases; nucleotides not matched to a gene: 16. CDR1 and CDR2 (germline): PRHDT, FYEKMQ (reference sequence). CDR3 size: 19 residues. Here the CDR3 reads CASSARQGLAGGRLNTQYF. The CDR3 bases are TGTGCCAGCAGCGCTCGTCAAGGACTAGCGGGAGGGCGGCTCAATACGCAGTATTTT.

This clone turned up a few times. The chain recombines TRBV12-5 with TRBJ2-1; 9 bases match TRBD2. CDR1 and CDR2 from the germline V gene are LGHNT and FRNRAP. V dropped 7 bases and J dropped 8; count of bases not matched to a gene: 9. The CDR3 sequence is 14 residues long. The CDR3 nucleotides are TGTGCTAGTGCCTTAGGCGGGGGGGCCTATGAGCAGTTCTTC. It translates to CASALGGGAYEQFF.

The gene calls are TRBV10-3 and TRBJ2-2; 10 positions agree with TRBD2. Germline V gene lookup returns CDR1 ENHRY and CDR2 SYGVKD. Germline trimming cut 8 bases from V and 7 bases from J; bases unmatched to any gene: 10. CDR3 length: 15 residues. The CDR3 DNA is TGTGCCATCCAACGGGAGCGGGGGGGCCTCGGGGAGCTGTTTTTT. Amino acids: CAIQRERGGLGELFF.

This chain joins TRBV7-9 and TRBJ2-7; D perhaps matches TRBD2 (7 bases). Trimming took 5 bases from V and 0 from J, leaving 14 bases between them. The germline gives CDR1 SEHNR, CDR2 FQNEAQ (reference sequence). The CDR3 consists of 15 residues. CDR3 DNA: TGTGCCAGCAGCGAAGGGGGGGGCACCTCCTACGAGCAGTACTTC. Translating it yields CASSEGGGTSYEQYF. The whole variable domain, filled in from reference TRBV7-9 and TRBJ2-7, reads DTGVSQNPRHKITKRGQNVTFRCDPISEHNRLYWYRQTLGQGPEFLTYFQNEAQLEKSRLLSDRFSAERPKGSFSTLEIQRTEQGDSAMYLCASSEGGGTSYEQYFGPGTRLTVT.

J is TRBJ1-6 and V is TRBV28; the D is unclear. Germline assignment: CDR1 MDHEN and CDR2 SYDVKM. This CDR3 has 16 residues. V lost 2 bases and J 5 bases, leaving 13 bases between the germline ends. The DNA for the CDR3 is TGTGCCAGCAGTTTACGGTTTGGCGGCAATAATTCACCCCTCCACTTT. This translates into CASSLRFGGNNSPLHF.

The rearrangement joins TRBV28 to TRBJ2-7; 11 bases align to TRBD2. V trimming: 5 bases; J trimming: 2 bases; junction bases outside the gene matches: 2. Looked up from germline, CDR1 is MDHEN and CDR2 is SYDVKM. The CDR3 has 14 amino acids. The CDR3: CASSLTSGTYEQYF. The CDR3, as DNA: TGTGCCAGCAGTCTGACTAGCGGGACCTACGAGCAGTACTTC.

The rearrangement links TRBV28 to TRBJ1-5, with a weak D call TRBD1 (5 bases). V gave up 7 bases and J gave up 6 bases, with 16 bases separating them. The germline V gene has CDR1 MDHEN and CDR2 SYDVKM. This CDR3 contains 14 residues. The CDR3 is CASNMWGGGQPQHF. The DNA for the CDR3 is TGTGCCAGCAATATGTGGGGGGGTGGTCAGCCCCAGCATTTT. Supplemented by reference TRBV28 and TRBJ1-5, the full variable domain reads DVKVTQSSRYLVKRTGEKVFLECVQDMDHENMFWYRQDPGLGLRLIYFSYDVKMKEKGDIPEGYSVSREKKERFSLILESASTNQTSMYLCASNMWGGGQPQHFGDGTRLSIL.

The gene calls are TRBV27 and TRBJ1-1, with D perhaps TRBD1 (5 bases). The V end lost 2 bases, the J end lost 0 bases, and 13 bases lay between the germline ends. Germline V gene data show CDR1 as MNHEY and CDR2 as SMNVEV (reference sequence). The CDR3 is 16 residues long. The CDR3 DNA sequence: TGTGCCAGCAGTTTAGGAGGGTGGGGGGTGAACACTGAAGCTTTCTTT. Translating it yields CASSLGGWGVNTEAFF.

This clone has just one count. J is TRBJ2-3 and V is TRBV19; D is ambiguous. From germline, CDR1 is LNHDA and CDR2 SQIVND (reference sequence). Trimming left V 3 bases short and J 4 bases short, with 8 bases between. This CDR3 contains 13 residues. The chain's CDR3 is CASSILVSDTQYF. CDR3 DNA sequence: TGTGCCAGTAGTATCCTAGTGTCAGATACGCAGTATTTT.

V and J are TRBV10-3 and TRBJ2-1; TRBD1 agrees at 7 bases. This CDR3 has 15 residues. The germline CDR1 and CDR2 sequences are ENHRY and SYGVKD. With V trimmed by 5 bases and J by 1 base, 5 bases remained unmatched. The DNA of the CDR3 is TGTGCCATCAGTCCTACGGGACAGTCCTACAATGAGCAGTTCTTC. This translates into CAISPTGQSYNEQFF.

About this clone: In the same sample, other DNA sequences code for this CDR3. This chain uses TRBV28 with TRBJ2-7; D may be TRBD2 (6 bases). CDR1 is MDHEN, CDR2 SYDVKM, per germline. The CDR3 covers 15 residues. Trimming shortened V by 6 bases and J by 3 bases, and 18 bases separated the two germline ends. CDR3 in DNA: TGTGCCAGCAGCCACCCACTGGCGGGGATCTACGAGCAGTACTTC. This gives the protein CASSHPLAGIYEQYF.

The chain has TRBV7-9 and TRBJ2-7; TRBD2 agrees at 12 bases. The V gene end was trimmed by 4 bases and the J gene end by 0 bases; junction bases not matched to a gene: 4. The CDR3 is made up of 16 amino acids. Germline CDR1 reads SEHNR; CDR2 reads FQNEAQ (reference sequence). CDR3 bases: TGTGCCAGCAGCTCCCTAGCGGGAGGGCCCTCCTACGAGCAGTACTTC. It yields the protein CASSSLAGGPSYEQYF.

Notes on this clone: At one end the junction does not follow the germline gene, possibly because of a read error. As DNA, the CDR3 is TGTGCCAGCTGTTTAGAGAGCGGGCGAAGCACAGATACGCAGTATTTT. Its protein is CASCLESGRSTDTQYF. The V call is TRBV27, the J call TRBJ2-3, with D possibly being TRBD2 (6 bases). The germline gives CDR1 MNHEY, CDR2 SMNVEV (reference sequence). The CDR3 is made up of 16 amino acids.

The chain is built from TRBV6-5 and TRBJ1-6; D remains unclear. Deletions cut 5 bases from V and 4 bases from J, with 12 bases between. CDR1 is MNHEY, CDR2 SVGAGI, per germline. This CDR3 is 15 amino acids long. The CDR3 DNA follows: TGTGCCAGCAGTCCCGGGCGGGGTTATAATTCACCCCTCCACTTT. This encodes CASSPGRGYNSPLHF.

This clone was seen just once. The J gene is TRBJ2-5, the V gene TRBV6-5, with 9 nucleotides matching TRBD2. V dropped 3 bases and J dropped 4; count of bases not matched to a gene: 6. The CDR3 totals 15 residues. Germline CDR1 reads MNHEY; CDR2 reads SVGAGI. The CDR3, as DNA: TGTGCCAGCAGTTATTCAGGGCGGGGGGGAGAGACCCAGTACTTC. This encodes CASSYSGRGGETQYF.

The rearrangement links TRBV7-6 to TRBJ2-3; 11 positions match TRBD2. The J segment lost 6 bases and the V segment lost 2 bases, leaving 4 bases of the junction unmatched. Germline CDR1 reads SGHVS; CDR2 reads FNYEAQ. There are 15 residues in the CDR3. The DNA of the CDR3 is TGTGCCAGCAGCTTAAGGGCTAGCGGGGGGGATACGCAGTATTTT. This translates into CASSLRASGGDTQYF.

The CDR3 sequence is CASSLAKPGKSYTF. As DNA, the CDR3 is TGTGCCAGCAGCTTGGCCAAGCCAGGGAAATCCTACACCTTC. V and J are TRBV5-4 and TRBJ1-2; D perhaps matches TRBD1 (5 bases). This CDR3 comprises 14 residues. From germline, CDR1 is SGHNT and CDR2 YYREEE (reference sequence). V was cut by 0 bases and J by 10 bases, with 16 bases left in between.

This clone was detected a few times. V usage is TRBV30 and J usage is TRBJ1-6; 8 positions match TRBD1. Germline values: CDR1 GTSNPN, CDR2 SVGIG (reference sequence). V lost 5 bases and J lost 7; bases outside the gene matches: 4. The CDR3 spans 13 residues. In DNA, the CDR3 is TGTGCCTGGGGACAGGGAAGCAATTCACCCCTCCACTTT. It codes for CAWGQGSNSPLHF.

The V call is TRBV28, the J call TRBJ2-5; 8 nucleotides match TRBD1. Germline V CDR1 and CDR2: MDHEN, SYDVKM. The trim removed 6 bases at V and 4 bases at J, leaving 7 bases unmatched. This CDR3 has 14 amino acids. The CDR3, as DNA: TGTGCCAGCAGCCTGGACAGGGTCCCAGAGACCCAGTACTTC. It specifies CASSLDRVPETQYF.

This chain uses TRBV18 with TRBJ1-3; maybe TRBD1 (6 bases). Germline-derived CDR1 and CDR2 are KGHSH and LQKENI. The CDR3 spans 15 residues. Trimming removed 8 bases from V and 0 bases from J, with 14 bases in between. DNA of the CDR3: TGTGCCAGCCGACCTGGGGGGGCCTCTGGAAACACCATATATTTT. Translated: CASRPGGASGNTIYF.

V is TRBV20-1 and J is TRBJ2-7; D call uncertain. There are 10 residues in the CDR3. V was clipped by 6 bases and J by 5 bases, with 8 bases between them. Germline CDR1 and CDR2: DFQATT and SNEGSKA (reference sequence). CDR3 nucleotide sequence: TGCAGTGCGAGACGGGACGAGCAGTACTTC. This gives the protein CSARRDEQYF.

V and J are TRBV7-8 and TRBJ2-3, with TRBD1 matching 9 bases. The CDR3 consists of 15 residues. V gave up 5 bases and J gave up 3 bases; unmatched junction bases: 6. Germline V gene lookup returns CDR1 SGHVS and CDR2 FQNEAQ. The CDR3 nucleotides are TGTGCCAGCAGCCACCGGGACAGGGTGACAGATACGCAGTATTTT. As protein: CASSHRDRVTDTQYF.

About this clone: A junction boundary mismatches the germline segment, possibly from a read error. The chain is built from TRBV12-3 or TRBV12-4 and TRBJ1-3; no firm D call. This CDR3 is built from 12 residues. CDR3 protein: CASSLDRNTIYF. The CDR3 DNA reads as TGTGCCAGCAGCTTAGACCGGAACACCATATATTTT.

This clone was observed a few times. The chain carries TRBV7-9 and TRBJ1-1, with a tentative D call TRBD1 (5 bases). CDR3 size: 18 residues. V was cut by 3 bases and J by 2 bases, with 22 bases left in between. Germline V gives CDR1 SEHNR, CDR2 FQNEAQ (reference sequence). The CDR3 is CASSFVGHPADRNTEAFF. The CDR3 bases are TGTGCCAGCAGCTTTGTAGGGCACCCCGCCGACAGAAACACTGAAGCTTTCTTT.

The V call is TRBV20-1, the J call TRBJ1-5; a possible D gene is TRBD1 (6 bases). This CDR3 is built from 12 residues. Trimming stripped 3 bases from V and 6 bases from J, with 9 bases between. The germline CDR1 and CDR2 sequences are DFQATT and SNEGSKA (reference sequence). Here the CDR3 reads CSASIQGQPQHF. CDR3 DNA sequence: TGCAGTGCTAGTATACAGGGTCAGCCCCAGCATTTT.